The entry that follows covers one T cell receptor (beta chain) sequence. One end of the junction fails to match germline, which may point to a read error. Original processing methods: Amplified reference gene primers provided the basis for estimating nucleated cell counts. Assay used: immunoSEQ multiplex PCR; TCRdb lists only in-frame clones, some missing. Clone size and the V and J calls come from that table; the DNA yielded D and trimming. The sample contains about 100,000 clones, roughly 79% of which appear only once. The data were obtained in a study of blood T cell repertoires in COVID-19. This TCR derives from a man in his 70s with active or convalescent COVID-19. Sequencing was done on a sample of peripheral blood.

As DNA, the CDR3 is TGCAGCGTCGAAGGGACATCCTACGAGCAGTACTTC. Protein product: CSVEGTSYEQYF. The chain carries TRBV29-1 and TRBJ2-7; tentatively, D is TRBD1 (6 bases). Germline CDR1 reads SQVTM; CDR2 reads ANQGSEA. The CDR3 sequence is 12 residues long.